These T cell receptor beta chains were read from a single sample in a study of cytomegalovirus exposure and HLA in healthy donors. Sequencing was performed with immunoSEQ multiplex PCR; in TCRdb, only in-frame clones are kept and a portion is missing. The sample lists 95,000 to 150,000 clones, around 66% seen once, with 6.5% to 9.5% in the top ten. Source material: PBMCs. These receptors came from a woman in her thirties or forties in good health and CMV-seropositive. The CDR3 runs from the conserved cysteine through the conserved F or W. The D gene is left open where the match is weak. Rows give clone size only sometimes, using once, few, many, or a class for an expanded clone.

>TRBV30|.|13|TRBJ1-5|.
TGTGCCTGGAGTGGTCCCAGTGATCAGCCCCAGCATTTT
CAWSGPSDQPQHF
>TRBV2|TRBD2|14|TRBJ2-5|.
TGTGCCAGCAGTTTAGCGGGAGGGCAGGGGACCCAGTACTTC
CASSLAGGQGTQYF
>TRBV9|.|14|TRBJ1-1|.
TGTGCCAGCAGCGTGGGGACTGCGAACACTGAAGCTTTCTTT
CASSVGTANTEAFF
>TRBV15|.|15|TRBJ1-4|few
TGTGCCACCAGCAGGACGCCGGGACATGGTGAAAAACTGTTTTTT
CATSRTPGHGEKLFF
>TRBV28|.|14|TRBJ2-3|.
TGTGCCAGCAGTTTCGCCCCCTACTCAGATACGCAGTATTTT
CASSFAPYSDTQYF
>TRBV28|.|12|TRBJ1-2|.
TGTGCCAGCAGTGCGGCCGACTATGGCTACACCTTC
CASSAADYGYTF
>TRBV27|.|13|TRBJ2-2|.
TGTGCCAGGGGTTCCGGACATTCCCGCGAGCTGTTTTTT
CARGSGHSRELFF
>TRBV30|.|13|TRBJ1-5|few
TGTGCCTGGAGTTTAGGGGCCAATCAGCCCCAGCATTTT
CAWSLGANQPQHF
>TRBV5-1|TRBD1|16|TRBJ1-4|.
TGCGCCAGCAGGGAGACAGGGGGTAATTCTAATGAAAAACTGTTTTTT
CASRETGGNSNEKLFF
>TRBV28|.|15|TRBJ1-2|.
TGTGCCAGCAGTTTAATCCGGACCGGGATAAGTAGCTACACCTTC
CASSLIRTGISSYTF